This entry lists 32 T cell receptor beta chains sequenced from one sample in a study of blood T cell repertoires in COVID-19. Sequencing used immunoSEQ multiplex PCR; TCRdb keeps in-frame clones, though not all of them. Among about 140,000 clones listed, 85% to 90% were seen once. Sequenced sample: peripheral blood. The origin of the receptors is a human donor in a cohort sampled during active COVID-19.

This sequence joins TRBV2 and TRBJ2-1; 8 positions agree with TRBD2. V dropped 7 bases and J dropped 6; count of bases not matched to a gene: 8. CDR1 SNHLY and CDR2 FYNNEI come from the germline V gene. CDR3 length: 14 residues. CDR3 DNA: TGTGCCAGCATGCCACTAGCGGTGGGCAATGAGCAGTTCTTC. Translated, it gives CASMPLAVGNEQFF.

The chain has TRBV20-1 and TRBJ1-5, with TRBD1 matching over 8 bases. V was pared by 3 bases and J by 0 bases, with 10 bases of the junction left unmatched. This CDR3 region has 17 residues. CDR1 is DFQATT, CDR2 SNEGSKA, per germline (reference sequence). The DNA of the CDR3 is TGCAGTGCTAGTGGACAGGGACGATTTGATAGCAATCAGCCCCAGCATTTT. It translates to CSASGQGRFDSNQPQHF.

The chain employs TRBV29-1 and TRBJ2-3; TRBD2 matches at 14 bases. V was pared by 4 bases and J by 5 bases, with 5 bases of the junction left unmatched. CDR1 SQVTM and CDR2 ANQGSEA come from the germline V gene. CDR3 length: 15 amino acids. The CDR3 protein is CSVGLAGGLGDTQYF. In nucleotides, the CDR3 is TGCAGCGTTGGACTAGCGGGAGGGTTGGGAGATACGCAGTATTTT.

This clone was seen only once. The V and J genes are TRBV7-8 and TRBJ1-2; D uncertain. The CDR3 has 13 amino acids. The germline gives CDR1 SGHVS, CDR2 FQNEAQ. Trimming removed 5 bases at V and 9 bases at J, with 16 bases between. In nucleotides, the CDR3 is TGTGCCAGCAGCCCGGGAGTCTCTTTAAGCTACACCTTC. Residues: CASSPGVSLSYTF.

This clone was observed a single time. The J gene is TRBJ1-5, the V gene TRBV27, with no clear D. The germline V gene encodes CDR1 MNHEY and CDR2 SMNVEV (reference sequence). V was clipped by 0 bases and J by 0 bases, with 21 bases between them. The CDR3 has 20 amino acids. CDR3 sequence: CASSLSPHLRGPSSNQPQHF. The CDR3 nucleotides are TGTGCCAGCAGTTTATCTCCACACCTCCGTGGGCCGAGTAGCAATCAGCCCCAGCATTTT.

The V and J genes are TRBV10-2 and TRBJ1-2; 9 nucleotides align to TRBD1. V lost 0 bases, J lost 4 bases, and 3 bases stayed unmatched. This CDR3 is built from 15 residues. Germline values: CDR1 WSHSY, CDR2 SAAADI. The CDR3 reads CASSESRTGAYGYTF. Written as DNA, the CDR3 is TGCGCCAGCAGTGAGTCAAGGACAGGGGCCTATGGCTACACCTTC.

CDR3 bases: TGTGCCTGGGCTTTGAGCTCTGGGGCCAACGTCCTGACTTTC. It yields the protein CAWALSSGANVLTF. The chain joins TRBV30 to TRBJ2-6; D uncertain. V was shortened by 5 bases and J by 0 bases, with 8 bases between the two germline ends. Per germline, CDR1 GTSNPN and CDR2 SVGIG (reference sequence). This CDR3 is built from 14 residues.

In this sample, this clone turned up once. CDR3 amino acids: CASRPISGANVLTF. CDR3 in DNA: TGTGCCAGCAGGCCTATCTCTGGGGCCAACGTCCTGACTTTC. The chain couples TRBV2 to TRBJ2-6; D call uncertain. The ends were cut back, 6 bases at V and 0 bases at J, with 6 bases in the middle. CDR1 and CDR2 from the germline V gene are SNHLY and FYNNEI. The CDR3 has 14 residues.

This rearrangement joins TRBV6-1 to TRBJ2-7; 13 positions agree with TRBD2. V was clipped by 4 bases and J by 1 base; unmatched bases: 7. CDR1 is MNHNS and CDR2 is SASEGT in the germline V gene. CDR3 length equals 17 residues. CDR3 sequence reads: CASSGRTSGRVSYEQYF. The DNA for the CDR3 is TGTGCCAGCAGTGGTCGGACTAGCGGGAGAGTATCCTACGAGCAGTACTTC.

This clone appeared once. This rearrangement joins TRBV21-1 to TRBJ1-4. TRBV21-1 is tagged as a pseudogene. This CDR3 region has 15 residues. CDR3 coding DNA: TGTGCCAGCAGCAAAAAGGAGGCCCGCGGGGAAAAACTGTTTTTT. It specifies CASSKKEARGEKLFF.

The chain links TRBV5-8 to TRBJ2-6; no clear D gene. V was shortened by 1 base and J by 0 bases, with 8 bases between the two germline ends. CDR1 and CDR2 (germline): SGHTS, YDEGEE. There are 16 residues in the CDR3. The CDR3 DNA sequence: TGTGCCAGCAGCTTGTTCAAATTCTCTGGGGCCAACGTCCTGACTTTC. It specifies CASSLFKFSGANVLTF.

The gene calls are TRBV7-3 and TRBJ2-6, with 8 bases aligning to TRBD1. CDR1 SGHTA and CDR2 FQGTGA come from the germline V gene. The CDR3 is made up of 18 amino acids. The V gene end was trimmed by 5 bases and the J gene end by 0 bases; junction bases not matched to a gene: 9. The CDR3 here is CASSPQGARVSGANVLTF. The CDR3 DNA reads TGTGCCAGCAGCCCGCAGGGGGCGAGGGTCTCTGGGGCCAACGTCCTGACTTTC. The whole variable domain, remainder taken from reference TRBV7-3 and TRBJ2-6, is GAGVSQTPSNKVTEKGKYVELRCDPISGHTALYWYRQSLGQGPEFLIYFQGTGAADDSGLPNDRFFAVRPEGSVSTLKIQRTERGDSAVYLCASSPQGARVSGANVLTFGAGSRLTVL.

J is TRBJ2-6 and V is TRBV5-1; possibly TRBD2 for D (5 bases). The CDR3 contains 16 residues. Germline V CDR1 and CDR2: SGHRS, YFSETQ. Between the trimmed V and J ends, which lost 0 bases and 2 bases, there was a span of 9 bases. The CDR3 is CASSLARGTGANVLTF. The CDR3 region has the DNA TGCGCCAGCAGCTTGGCCCGGGGTACTGGGGCCAACGTCCTGACTTTC.

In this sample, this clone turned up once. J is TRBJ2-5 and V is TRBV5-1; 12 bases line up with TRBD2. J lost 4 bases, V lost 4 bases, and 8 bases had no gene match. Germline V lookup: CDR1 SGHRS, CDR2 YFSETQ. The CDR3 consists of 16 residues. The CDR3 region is CASSSASGGAVETQYF. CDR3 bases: TGCGCCAGCAGCAGCGCTAGCGGGGGGGCTGTAGAGACCCAGTACTTC.

This chain's CDR3 is CASSLLSNTEAFF. CDR3 bases: TGCGCCAGCAGCTTGCTCAGTAACACTGAAGCTTTCTTT. The V call is TRBV5-1, the J call TRBJ1-1; D unresolved. Germline CDR1 SGHRS, CDR2 YFSETQ. V dropped 1 base and J dropped 2 bases, with 6 bases sitting between them. CDR3 length equals 13 residues.

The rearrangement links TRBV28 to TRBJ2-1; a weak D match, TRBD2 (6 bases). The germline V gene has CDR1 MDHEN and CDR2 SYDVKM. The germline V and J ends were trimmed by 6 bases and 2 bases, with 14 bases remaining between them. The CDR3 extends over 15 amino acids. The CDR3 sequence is CASRGEAGPYNEQFF. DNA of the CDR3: TGTGCCAGCAGGGGGGAGGCAGGCCCCTACAATGAGCAGTTCTTC.

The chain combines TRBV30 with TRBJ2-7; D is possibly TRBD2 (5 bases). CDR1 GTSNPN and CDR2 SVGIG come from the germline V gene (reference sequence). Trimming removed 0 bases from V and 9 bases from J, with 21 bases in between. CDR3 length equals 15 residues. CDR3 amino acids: CAWSVLSSGAAGQYF. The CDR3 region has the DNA TGTGCCTGGAGTGTACTCAGCTCAGGAGCGGCGGGGCAGTACTTC.

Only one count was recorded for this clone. The DNA for the CDR3 is TGCAGCGCCGAAGGGGCGGACCTGAACACTGAAGCTTTCTTT. It translates to CSAEGADLNTEAFF. The V call is TRBV29-1, the J call TRBJ1-1; tentatively, D is TRBD1 (5 bases). CDR3 size: 14 residues. Trimming shortened V by 7 bases and J by 0 bases, and 15 bases separated the two germline ends. From germline, CDR1 is SQVTM and CDR2 ANQGSEA.

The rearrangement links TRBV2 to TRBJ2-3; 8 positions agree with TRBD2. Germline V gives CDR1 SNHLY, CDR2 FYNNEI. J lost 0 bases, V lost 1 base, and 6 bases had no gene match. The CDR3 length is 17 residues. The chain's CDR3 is CASSEGRTSQSTDTQYF. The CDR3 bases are TGTGCCAGCAGTGAAGGTCGGACTAGCCAAAGCACAGATACGCAGTATTTT.

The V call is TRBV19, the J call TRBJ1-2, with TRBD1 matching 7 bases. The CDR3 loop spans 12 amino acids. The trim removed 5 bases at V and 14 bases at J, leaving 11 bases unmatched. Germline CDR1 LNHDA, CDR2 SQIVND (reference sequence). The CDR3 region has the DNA TGTGCCAGTAGTGCAAGGGACAGACTGACGACCTTC. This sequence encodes CASSARDRLTTF.

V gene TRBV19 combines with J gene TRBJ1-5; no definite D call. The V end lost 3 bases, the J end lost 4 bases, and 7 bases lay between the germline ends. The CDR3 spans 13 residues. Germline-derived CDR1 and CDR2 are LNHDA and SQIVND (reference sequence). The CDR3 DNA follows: TGTGCCAGTAGTATGTACGGGAATCAGCCCCAGCATTTT. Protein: CASSMYGNQPQHF. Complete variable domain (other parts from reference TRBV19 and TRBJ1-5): DGGITQSPKYLFRKEGQNVTLSCEQNLNHDAMYWYRQDPGQGLRLIYYSQIVNDFQKGDIAEGYSVSREKKESFPLTVTSAQKNPTAFYLCASSMYGNQPQHFGDGTRLSIL.

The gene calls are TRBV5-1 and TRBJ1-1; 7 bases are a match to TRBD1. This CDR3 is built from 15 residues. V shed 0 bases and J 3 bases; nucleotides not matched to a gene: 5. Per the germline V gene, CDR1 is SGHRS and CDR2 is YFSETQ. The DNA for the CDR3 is TGCGCCAGCAGCTTGGGTCACGGACAGGACACTGAAGCTTTCTTT. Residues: CASSLGHGQDTEAFF.

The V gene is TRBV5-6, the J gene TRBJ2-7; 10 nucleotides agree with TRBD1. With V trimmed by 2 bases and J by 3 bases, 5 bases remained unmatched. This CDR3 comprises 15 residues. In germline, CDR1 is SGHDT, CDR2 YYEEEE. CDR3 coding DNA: TGTGCCAGCAGCTTCGTGGACAGGGGGGGCTACGAGCAGTACTTC. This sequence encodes CASSFVDRGGYEQYF.

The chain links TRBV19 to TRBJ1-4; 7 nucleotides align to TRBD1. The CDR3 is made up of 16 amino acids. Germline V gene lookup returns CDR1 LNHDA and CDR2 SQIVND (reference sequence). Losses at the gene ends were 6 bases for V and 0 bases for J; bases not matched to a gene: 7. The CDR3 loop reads CASRSGTASTNEKLFF. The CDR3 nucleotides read TGTGCCAGTAGATCCGGGACAGCCTCAACTAATGAAAAACTGTTTTTT.

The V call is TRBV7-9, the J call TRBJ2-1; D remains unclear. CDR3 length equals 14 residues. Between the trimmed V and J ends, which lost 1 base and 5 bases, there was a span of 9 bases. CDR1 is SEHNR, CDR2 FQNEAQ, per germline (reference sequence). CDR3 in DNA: TGTGCCAGCAGCTTAGGTGGGCCAGACAATGAGCAGTTCTTC. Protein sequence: CASSLGGPDNEQFF.

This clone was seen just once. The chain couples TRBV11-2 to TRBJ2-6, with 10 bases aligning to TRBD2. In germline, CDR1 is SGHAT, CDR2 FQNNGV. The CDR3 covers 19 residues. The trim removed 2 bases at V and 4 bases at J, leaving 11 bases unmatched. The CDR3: CASSLRRGSGREGANVLTF. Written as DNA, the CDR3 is TGTGCCAGCAGCTTACGGAGGGGCAGCGGGAGGGAAGGGGCCAACGTCCTGACTTTC.

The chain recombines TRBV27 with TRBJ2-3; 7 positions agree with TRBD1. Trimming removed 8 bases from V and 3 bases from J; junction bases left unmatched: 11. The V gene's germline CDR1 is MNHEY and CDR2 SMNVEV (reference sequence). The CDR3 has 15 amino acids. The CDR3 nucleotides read TGTGCCAGCCCGGGACAGACAAGTTGTACAGATACGCAGTATTTT. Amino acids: CASPGQTSCTDTQYF.

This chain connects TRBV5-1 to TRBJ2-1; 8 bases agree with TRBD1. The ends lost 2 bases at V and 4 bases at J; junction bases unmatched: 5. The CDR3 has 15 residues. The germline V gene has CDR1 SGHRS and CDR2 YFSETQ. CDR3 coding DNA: TGCGCCAGCAGCTTATCGACAGGGGTGTACAATGAGCAGTTCTTC. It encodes CASSLSTGVYNEQFF.

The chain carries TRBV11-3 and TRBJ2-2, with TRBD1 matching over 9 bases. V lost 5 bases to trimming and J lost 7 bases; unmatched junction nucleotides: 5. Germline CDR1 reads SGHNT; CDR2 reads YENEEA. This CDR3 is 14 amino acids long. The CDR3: CASSAQGAHGELFF. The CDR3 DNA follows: TGTGCCAGCAGCGCACAGGGGGCCCACGGGGAGCTGTTTTTT.

In nucleotides, the CDR3 is TGTGCCAGCAGCTCGGGACAGGGGGTTAATGGCTACACCTTC. Translating gives CASSSGQGVNGYTF. V usage is TRBV25-1 and J usage is TRBJ1-2; TRBD1 agrees at 11 bases. CDR1 is MGHDK and CDR2 is SYGVNS in the germline V gene. Unmatched junction bases numbered 6, after V lost 6 bases and J lost 6 bases. CDR3 size: 14 residues.

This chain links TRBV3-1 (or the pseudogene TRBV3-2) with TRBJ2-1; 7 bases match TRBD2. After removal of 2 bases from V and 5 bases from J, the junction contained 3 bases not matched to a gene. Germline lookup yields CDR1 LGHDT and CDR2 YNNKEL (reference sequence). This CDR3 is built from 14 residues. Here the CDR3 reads CASSQYLADNEQFF. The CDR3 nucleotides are TGTGCCAGCAGCCAATACCTAGCGGACAATGAGCAGTTCTTC.

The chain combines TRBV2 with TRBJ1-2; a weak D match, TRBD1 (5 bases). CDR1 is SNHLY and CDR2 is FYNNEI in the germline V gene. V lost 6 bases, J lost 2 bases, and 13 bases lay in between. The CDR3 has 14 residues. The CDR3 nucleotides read TGTGCCAGCAGCTCTGGGCAGGGCAACTATGGCTACACCTTC. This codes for CASSSGQGNYGYTF.